This entry concerns a single TCR beta chain. The data were obtained in a study of regulatory T cells in long-lasting Graves disease. The ends lost 3 bases at V and 2 bases at J; junction bases unmatched: 8. The V gene's germline CDR1 is MNHGY and CDR2 SVAAGI. The CDR3 is 17 amino acids. Combining iRepertoire HTBI primers with Arm-PCR of CDR3 regions, the authors built TCR beta libraries. TCRdb recomputed calls from the multiplex PCR reads with MiXCR, one row per CDR3 protein. The sample lists 350,000 to 400,000 distinct CDR3 sequences, around 15% occurring once. Time point indicated: newly diagnosed GD, antithyroid drugs for less than 3 months. Preparation of the TCR library used RNA extracted from PBMCs. This sample also appeared in a second study, on T cells in Graves' hyperthyroidism and ophthalmopathy.

This chain uses TRBV6-9 with TRBJ2-7; 12 bases line up with TRBD1. This TCR was sampled from a woman aged 18-30 years with Graves disease. Here the sequenced sample was peripheral blood mononuclear cells (PBMCs), taken at new diagnosis, from a patient treated with antithyroid drugs. CDR3 bases: TGTGCCAGCAGTTACCGGGGACAGGGGGCCCCCCCCTACGAGCAGTACTTC. Encoded protein: CASSYRGQGAPPYEQYF.